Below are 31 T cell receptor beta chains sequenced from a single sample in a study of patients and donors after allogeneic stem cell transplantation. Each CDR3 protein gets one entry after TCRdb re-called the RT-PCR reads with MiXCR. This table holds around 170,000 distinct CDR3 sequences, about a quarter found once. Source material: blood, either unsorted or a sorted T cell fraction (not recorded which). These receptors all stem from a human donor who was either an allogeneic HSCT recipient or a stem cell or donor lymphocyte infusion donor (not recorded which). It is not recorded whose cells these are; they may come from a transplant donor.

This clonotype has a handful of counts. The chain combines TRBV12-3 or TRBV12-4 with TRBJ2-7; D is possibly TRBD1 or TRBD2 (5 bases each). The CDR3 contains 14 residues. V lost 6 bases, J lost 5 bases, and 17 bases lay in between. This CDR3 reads CASSLYEGLNEQYF. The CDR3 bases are TGTGCCAGCAGCTTGTATGAGGGGTTGAACGAGCAGTACTTC.

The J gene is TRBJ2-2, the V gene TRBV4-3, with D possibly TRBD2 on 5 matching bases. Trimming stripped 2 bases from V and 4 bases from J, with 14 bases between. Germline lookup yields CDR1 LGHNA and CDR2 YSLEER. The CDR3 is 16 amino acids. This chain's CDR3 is CASSQPGLEVTGELFF. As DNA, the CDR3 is TGCGCCAGCAGCCAACCCGGACTGGAGGTCACCGGGGAGCTGTTTTTT.

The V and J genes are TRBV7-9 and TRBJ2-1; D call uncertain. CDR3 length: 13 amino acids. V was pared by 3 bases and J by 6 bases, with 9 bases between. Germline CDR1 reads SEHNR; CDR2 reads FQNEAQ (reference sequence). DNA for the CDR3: TGTGCCAGCAGCTTTAGTTGGGGCAATGAGCAGTTCTTC. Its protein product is CASSFSWGNEQFF. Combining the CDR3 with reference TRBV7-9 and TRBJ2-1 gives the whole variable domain DTGVSQNPRHKITKRGQNVTFRCDPISEHNRLYWYRQTLGQGPEFLTYFQNEAQLEKSRLLSDRFSAERPKGSFSTLEIQRTEQGDSAMYLCASSFSWGNEQFFGPGTRLTVL.

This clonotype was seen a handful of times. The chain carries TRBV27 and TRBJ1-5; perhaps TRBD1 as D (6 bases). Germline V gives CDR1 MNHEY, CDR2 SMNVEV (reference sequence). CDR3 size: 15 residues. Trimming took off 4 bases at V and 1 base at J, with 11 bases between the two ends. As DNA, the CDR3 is TGTGCCAGCAGTTGGGGGGGCTTAAGCAATCAGCCCCAGCATTTT. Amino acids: CASSWGGLSNQPQHF.

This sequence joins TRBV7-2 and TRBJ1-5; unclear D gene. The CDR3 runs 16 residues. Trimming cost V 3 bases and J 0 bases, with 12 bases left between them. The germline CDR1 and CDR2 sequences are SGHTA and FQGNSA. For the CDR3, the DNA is TGTGCCAGCAGCTTTTTGCCGATCGGTAGCAATCAGCCCCAGCATTTT. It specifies CASSFLPIGSNQPQHF.

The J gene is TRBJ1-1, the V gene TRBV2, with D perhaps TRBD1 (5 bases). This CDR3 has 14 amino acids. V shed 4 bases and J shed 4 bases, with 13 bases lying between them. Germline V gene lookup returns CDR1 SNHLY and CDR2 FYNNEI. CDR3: CASSAGTLGTEAFF. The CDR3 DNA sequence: TGTGCCAGCAGTGCCGGGACTTTGGGCACTGAAGCTTTCTTT.

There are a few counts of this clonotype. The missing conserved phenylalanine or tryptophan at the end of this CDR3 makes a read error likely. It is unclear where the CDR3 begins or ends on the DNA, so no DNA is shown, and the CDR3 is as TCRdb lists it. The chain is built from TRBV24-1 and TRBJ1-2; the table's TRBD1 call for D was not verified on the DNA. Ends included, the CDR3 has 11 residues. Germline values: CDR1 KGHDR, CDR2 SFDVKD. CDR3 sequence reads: CATSDEDRSHG.

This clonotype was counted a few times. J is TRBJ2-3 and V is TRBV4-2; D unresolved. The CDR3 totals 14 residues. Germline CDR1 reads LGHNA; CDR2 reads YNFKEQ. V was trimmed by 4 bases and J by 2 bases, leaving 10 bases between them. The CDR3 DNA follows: TGTGCCAGCAGCCCAGAGGTAGCCACAGATACGCAGTATTTT. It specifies CASSPEVATDTQYF.

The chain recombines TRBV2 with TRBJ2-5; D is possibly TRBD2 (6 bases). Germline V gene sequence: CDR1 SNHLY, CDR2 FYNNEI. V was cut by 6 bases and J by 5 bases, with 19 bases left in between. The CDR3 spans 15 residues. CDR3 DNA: TGTGCCAGCAGACCGCGGGGCCGGGATGTGGAGACCCAGTACTTC. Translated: CASRPRGRDVETQYF.

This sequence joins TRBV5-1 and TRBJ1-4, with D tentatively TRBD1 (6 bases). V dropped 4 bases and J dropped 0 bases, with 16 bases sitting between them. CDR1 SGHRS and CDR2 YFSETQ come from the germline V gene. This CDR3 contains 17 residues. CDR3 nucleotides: TGCGCCAGCAGCCCTCAAGGACAGACCGCAACTAATGAAAAACTGTTTTTT. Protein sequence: CASSPQGQTATNEKLFF. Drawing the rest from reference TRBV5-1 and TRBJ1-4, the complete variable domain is KAGVTQTPRYLIKTRGQQVTLSCSPISGHRSVSWYQQTPGQGLQFLFEYFSETQRNKGNFPGRFSGRQFSNSRSEMNVSTLELGDSALYLCASSPQGQTATNEKLFFGSGTQLSVL.

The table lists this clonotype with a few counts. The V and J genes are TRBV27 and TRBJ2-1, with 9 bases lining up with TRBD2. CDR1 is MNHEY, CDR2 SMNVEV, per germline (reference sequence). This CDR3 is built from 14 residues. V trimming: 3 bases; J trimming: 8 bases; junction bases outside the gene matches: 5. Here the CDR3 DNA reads TGTGCCAGCAGTTTGGGGACTAGCCTTCATGAGCAGTTCTTC. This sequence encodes CASSLGTSLHEQFF.

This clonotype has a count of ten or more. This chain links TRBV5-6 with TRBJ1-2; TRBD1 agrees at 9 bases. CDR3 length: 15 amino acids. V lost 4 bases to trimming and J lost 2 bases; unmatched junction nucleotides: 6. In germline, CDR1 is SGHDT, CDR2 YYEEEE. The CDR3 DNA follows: TGTGCCAGCAGCCGGGGGACAGGGTTGAACTATGGCTACACCTTC. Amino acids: CASSRGTGLNYGYTF.

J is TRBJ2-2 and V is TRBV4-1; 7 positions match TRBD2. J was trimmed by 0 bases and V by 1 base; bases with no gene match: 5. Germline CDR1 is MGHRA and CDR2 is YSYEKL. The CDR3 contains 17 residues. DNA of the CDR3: TGCGCCAGCAGCCAAGGTTCGCGGGGGACGAACACCGGGGAGCTGTTTTTT. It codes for CASSQGSRGTNTGELFF.

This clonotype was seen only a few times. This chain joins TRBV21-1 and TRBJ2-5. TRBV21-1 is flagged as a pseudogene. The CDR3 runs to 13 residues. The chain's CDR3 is CASSSQYQETQYF. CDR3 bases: TGTGCCAGCAGCTCACAGTATCAAGAGACCCAGTACTTC.

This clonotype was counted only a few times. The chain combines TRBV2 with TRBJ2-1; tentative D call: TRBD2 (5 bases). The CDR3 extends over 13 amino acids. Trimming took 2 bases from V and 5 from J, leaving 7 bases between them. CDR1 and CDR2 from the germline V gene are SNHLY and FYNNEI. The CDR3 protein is CASSESGNNEQFF. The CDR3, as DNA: TGTGCCAGCAGTGAATCGGGGAACAATGAGCAGTTCTTC. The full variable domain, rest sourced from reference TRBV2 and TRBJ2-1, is EPEVTQTPSHQVTQMGQEVILRCVPISNHLYFYWYRQILGQKVEFLVSFYNNEISEKSEIFDDQFSVERPDGSNFTLKIRSTKLEDSAMYFCASSESGNNEQFFGPGTRLTVL.

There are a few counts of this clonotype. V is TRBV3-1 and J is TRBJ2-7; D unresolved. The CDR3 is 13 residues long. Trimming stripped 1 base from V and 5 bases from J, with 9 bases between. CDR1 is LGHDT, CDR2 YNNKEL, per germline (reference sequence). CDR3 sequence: CASSQAPPDEQYF. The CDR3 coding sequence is TGTGCCAGCAGCCAAGCACCGCCCGACGAGCAGTACTTC.

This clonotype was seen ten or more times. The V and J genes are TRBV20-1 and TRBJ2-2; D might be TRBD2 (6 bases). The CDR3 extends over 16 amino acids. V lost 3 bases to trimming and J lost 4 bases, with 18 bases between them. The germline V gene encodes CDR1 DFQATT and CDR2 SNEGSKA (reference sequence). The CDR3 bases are TGCAGTGCTAGTCCCGGGGGACGGGAGACCACCGGGGAGCTGTTTTTT. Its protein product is CSASPGGRETTGELFF.

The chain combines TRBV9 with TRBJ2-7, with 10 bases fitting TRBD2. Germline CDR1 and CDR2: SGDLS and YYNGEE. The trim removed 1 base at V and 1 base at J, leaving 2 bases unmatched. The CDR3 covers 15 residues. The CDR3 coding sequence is TGTGCCAGCAGCGTACTAGCGGGGGCATCCTACGAGCAGTACTTC. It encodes CASSVLAGASYEQYF.

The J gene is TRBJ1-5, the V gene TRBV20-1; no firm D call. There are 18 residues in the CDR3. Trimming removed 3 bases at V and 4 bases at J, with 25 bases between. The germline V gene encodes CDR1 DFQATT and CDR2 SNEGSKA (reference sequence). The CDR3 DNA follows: TGCAGTGCTAGTGAGCCTCCTCTTGTAGGGTCGGGTAATCAGCCCCAGCATTTT. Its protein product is CSASEPPLVGSGNQPQHF.

CDR3 protein: CASSFGTGGQAFF. In DNA, the CDR3 is TGTGCCAGCAGTTTTGGGACAGGCGGCCAAGCTTTCTTT. The chain uses TRBV12-3 or TRBV12-4 and TRBJ1-1; TRBD1 aligns across 8 bases. CDR3 length equals 13 residues. The trim removed 3 bases at V and 9 bases at J, leaving 6 bases unmatched.

DNA of the CDR3: TGCAGCGTTGAAGCCCTGGGCCCTTCTAGGGGGGACACCGGGGAGCTGTTTTTT. Its protein is CSVEALGPSRGDTGELFF. The rearrangement joins TRBV29-1 to TRBJ2-2, with D perhaps TRBD1 or TRBD2 (6 bases each). The CDR3 totals 18 residues. The germline V and J ends were trimmed by 1 base and 3 bases, with 21 bases remaining between them. Germline V gene sequence: CDR1 SQVTM, CDR2 ANQGSEA.

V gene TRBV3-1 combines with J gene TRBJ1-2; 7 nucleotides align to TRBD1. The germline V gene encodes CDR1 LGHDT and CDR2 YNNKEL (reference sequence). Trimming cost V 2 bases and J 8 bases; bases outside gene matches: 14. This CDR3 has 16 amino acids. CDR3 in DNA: TGTGCCAGCAGCCAACAGCTAAGGGGGCTTACGATCGGCTACACCTTC. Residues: CASSQQLRGLTIGYTF. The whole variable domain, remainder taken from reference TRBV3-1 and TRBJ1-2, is DTAVSQTPKYLVTQMGNDKSIKCEQNLGHDTMYWYKQDSKKFLKIMFSYNNKELIINETVPNRFSPKSPDKAHLNLHINSLELGDSAVYFCASSQQLRGLTIGYTFGSGTRLTVV.

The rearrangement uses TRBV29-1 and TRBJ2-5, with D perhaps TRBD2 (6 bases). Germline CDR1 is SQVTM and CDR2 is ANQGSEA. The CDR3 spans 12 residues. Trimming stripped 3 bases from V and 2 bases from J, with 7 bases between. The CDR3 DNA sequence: TGCAGCGTTGACGGGGGACAAGAGACCCAGTACTTC. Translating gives CSVDGGQETQYF. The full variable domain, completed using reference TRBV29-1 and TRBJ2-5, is SAVISQKPSRDICQRGTSLTIQCQVDSQVTMMFWYRQQPGQSLTLIATANQGSEATYESGFVIDKFPISRPNLTFSTLTVSNMSPEDSSIYLCSVDGGQETQYFGPGTRLLVL.

The CDR3 region has the DNA TGTGCCATCAGTGAGCTTCACCAAAGCGAGCAGTACTTC. Protein sequence: CAISELHQSEQYF. This chain links TRBV10-3 with TRBJ2-7; no definite D call. From germline, CDR1 is ENHRY and CDR2 SYGVKD. Trimming took 2 bases from V and 6 from J, leaving 11 bases between them. The CDR3 is made up of 13 amino acids.

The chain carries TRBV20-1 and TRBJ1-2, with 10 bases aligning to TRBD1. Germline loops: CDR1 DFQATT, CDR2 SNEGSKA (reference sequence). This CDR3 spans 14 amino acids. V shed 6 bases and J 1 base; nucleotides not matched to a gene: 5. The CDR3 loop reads CSATGTGVNYGYTF. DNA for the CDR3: TGCAGTGCCACCGGGACAGGGGTTAACTATGGCTACACCTTC.

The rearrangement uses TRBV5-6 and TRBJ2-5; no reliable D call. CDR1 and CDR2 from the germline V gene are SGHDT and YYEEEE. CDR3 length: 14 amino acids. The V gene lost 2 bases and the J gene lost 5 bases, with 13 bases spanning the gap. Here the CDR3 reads CASSLPARWETQYF. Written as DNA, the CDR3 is TGTGCCAGCAGCTTACCAGCCCGTTGGGAGACCCAGTACTTC.

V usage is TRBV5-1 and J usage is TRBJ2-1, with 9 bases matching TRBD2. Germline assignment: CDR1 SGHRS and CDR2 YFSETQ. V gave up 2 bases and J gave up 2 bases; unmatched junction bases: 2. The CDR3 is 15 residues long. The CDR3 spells CASSFSGSAYNEQFF. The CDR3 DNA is TGCGCCAGCAGCTTTAGCGGGAGCGCCTACAATGAGCAGTTCTTC. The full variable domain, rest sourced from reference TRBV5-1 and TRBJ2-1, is KAGVTQTPRYLIKTRGQQVTLSCSPISGHRSVSWYQQTPGQGLQFLFEYFSETQRNKGNFPGRFSGRQFSNSRSEMNVSTLELGDSALYLCASSFSGSAYNEQFFGPGTRLTVL.

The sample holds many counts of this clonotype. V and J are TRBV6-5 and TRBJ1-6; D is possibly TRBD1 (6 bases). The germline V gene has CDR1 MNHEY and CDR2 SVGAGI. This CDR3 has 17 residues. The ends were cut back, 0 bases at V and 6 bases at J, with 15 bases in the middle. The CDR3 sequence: CASSYSSSTGSNSPLHF. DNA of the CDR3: TGTGCCAGCAGTTACTCATCCTCGACAGGAAGTAATTCACCCCTCCACTTT.

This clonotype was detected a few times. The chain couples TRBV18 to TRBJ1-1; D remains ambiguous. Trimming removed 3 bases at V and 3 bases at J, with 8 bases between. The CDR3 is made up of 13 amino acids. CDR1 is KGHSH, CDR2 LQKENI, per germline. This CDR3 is CASSPWEDTEAFF. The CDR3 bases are TGTGCCAGCTCACCGTGGGAGGACACTGAAGCTTTCTTT.

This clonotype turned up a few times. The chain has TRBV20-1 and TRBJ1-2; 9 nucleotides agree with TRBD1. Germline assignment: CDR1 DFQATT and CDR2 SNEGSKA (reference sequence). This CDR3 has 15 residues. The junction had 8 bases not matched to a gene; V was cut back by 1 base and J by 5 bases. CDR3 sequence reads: CSARAGTGSRYGYTF. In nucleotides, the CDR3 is TGCAGTGCTAGAGCGGGGACAGGGTCGAGATATGGCTACACCTTC.

The CDR3 region has the DNA TGCGCCAGCAGCCCCGGACAGGGGTACAATGAGCAGTTCTTC. Translated, it gives CASSPGQGYNEQFF. This chain links TRBV5-1 with TRBJ2-1; the match to TRBD1 covers 9 bases. The germline CDR1 and CDR2 sequences are SGHRS and YFSETQ. This CDR3 has 14 residues. With V trimmed by 4 bases and J by 4 bases, 3 bases remained unmatched.